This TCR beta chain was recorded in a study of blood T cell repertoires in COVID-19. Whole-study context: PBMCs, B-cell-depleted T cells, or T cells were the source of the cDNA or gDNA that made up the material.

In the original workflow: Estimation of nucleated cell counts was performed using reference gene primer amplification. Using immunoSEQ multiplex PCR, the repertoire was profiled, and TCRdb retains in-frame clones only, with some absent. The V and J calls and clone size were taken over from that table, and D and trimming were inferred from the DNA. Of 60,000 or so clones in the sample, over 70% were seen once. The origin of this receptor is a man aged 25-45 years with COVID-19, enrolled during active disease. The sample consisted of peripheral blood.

DNA for the CDR3: TGTGCCAGCGGATCCAGGGGACGTTCCGATTCACCCCTCCACTTT. Its protein is CASGSRGRSDSPLHF. V and J are TRBV6-5 and TRBJ1-6; possibly TRBD1 for D (6 bases). The CDR3 length is 15 residues. Looked up from germline, CDR1 is MNHEY and CDR2 is SVGAGI. Trimming pared 8 bases from V and 8 bases from J, leaving 19 bases between.